This entry lists 12 T cell receptor beta chains sequenced from one sample in a study of blood T cell repertoires in COVID-19. Method: immunoSEQ multiplex PCR; TCRdb's copy keeps in-frame clones and lacks some. The sample holds 200,000 to 250,000 clones, 80% to 85% seen once. The sequencing input was peripheral blood. The receptor set was obtained from a woman older than 75 with COVID-19, enrolled during active disease.

V and J are TRBV11-1 and TRBJ2-7; TRBD1 matches at 7 bases. Germline V gene sequence: CDR1 SGHAT, CDR2 FQDESV (reference sequence). This CDR3 region has 13 residues. V gave up 6 bases and J gave up 2 bases; unmatched junction bases: 4. The CDR3 loop is CASSRTGAYEQYF. CDR3 nucleotides: TGTGCCAGCAGTAGAACAGGGGCCTACGAGCAGTACTTC.

This chain connects TRBV11-3 to TRBJ2-5; TRBD2 agrees at 8 bases. The CDR3 is made up of 15 amino acids. CDR1 and CDR2 from the germline V gene are SGHNT and YENEEA. Trimming at V came to 4 bases and at J to 5 bases, leaving 9 bases not matched to a gene. The CDR3: CASSSGGDWGETQYF. Here the CDR3 DNA reads TGTGCCAGCAGCTCGGGAGGGGACTGGGGGGAGACCCAGTACTTC.

The J gene is TRBJ1-3, the V gene TRBV6-6; D is undetermined. Trimming shortened V by 3 bases and J by 3 bases, and 6 bases separated the two germline ends. The CDR3 is made up of 13 amino acids. Germline loops: CDR1 MNHNY, CDR2 SVGAGI (reference sequence). The DNA for the CDR3 is TGTGCCAGCAGTTATCTTATTGGAAACACCATATATTTT. It encodes CASSYLIGNTIYF.

Here the CDR3 reads CASSYSPQVGNTIYF. The CDR3 DNA reads as TGTGCCAGCAGTTACTCCCCCCAGGTTGGAAACACCATATATTTT. The rearrangement uses TRBV6-5 and TRBJ1-3; D uncertain. CDR3 length equals 15 residues. Germline lookup yields CDR1 MNHEY and CDR2 SVGAGI. V gave up 0 bases and J gave up 3 bases, with 9 bases separating them.

The chain employs TRBV14 and TRBJ2-7, with 12 positions matching TRBD1. CDR1 is SGHDN, CDR2 FVKESK, per germline. The CDR3 totals 14 residues. V trimming: 3 bases; J trimming: 7 bases; junction bases outside the gene matches: 4. This CDR3 reads CASSQGQGAKEQYF. CDR3 bases: TGTGCCAGCAGCCAGGGACAGGGGGCTAAAGAGCAGTACTTC. Filled out from reference TRBV14 and TRBJ2-7, the complete variable domain reads EAGVTQFPSHSVIEKGQTVTLRCDPISGHDNLYWYRRVMGKEIKFLLHFVKESKQDESGMPNNRFLAERTGGTYSTLKVQPAELEDSGVYFCASSQGQGAKEQYFGPGTRLTVT.

This clone has more than one count but fewer than ten. The chain carries TRBV15 and TRBJ1-2; 9 positions agree with TRBD1. CDR3 length: 13 amino acids. J gave up 7 bases and V 3 bases, and 3 bases lay outside the gene matches. Germline V CDR1 and CDR2: LNHNV, YYDKDF (reference sequence). CDR3: CATSRTGGSGYTF. The CDR3 DNA reads TGTGCCACCAGCAGGACAGGGGGAAGTGGCTACACCTTC.

This clone was picked up one time. The chain carries TRBV7-9 and TRBJ1-1; D is ambiguous. V was cut by 4 bases and J by 11 bases, with 14 bases left in between. The CDR3 totals 12 residues. CDR1 and CDR2 (germline): SEHNR, FQNEAQ (reference sequence). CDR3 sequence: CASSSRRERAFF. The DNA of the CDR3 is TGTGCCAGCAGCTCGCGAAGGGAGAGGGCTTTCTTT. Supplemented by reference TRBV7-9 and TRBJ1-1, the full variable domain reads DTGVSQNPRHKITKRGQNVTFRCDPISEHNRLYWYRQTLGQGPEFLTYFQNEAQLEKSRLLSDRFSAERPKGSFSTLEIQRTEQGDSAMYLCASSSRRERAFFGQGTRLTVV.

The rearrangement links TRBV5-5 to TRBJ1-4; D uncertain. The CDR3 spans 15 residues. From germline, CDR1 is SGHKS and CDR2 YYEKEE (reference sequence). V lost 4 bases and J 4 bases, leaving 14 bases between the germline ends. The CDR3 nucleotides read TGTGCCAGCAGCCCCATAGACACGCGTAATGAAAAACTGTTTTTT. Encoded protein: CASSPIDTRNEKLFF.

This clone has only a few counts. This chain connects TRBV7-9 to TRBJ1-2; the D is unclear. V gave up 1 base and J gave up 4 bases, with 10 bases separating them. Per the germline V gene, CDR1 is SEHNR and CDR2 is FQNEAQ (reference sequence). The CDR3 contains 14 residues. The CDR3 DNA reads as TGTGCCAGCAGCTTAGATAGTGAGATCTATGGCTACACCTTC. Amino acid sequence: CASSLDSEIYGYTF.

This clone was counted a few times. The chain employs TRBV19 and TRBJ1-6; no clear D. Germline assignment: CDR1 LNHDA and CDR2 SQIVND (reference sequence). This CDR3 is built from 14 residues. Between the trimmed V and J ends, which lost 6 bases and 0 bases, there was a span of 6 bases. DNA of the CDR3: TGTGCCAGTAGACAGAGCTCCTATAATTCACCCCTCCACTTT. It yields the protein CASRQSSYNSPLHF.

The rearrangement joins TRBV3-1 (or the pseudogene TRBV3-2) to TRBJ1-2, with 7 bases matching TRBD1. CDR1 LGHDT and CDR2 YNNKEL come from the germline V gene (reference sequence). The junction had 15 bases not matched to a gene; V was cut back by 1 base and J by 7 bases. CDR3 length equals 17 residues. The CDR3 sequence is CASSQGWDSLFRAGYTF. The CDR3 region has the DNA TGTGCCAGCAGCCAAGGATGGGACAGCTTATTTCGCGCTGGCTACACCTTC.

The gene calls are TRBV28 and TRBJ2-2; D call uncertain. V gave up 8 bases and J gave up 4 bases, with 11 bases separating them. Germline CDR1 MDHEN, CDR2 SYDVKM. This CDR3 region has 13 residues. The CDR3 here is CASRLLSTGELFF. The CDR3 DNA reads TGTGCCAGCCGCCTGCTCAGCACCGGGGAGCTGTTTTTT.